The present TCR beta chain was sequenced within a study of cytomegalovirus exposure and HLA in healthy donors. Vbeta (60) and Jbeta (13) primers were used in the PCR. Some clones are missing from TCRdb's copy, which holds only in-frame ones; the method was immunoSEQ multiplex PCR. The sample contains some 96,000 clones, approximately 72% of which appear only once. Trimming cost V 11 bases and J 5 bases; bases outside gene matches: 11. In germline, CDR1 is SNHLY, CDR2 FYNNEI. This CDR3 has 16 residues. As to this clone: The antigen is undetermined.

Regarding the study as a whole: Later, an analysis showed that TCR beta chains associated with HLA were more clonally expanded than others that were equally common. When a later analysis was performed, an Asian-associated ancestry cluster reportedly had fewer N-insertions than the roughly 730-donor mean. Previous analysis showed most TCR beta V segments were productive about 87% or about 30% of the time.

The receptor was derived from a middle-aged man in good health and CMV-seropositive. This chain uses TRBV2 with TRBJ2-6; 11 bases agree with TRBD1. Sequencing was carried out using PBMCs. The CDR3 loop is CAGAGTGGMRANVLTF. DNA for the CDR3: TGTGCCGGCGCCGGGACAGGGGGAATGAGGGCCAACGTCCTGACTTTC.